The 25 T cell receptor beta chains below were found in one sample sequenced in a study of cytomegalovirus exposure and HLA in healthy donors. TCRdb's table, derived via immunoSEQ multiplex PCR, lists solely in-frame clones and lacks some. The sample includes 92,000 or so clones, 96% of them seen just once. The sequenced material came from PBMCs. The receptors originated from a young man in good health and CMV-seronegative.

In DNA form, the CDR3 reads TGTGCCAGCAGCCTAGCGGGAAGTAGAGAGACCCAGTACTTC. It translates to CASSLAGSRETQYF. The V and J genes are TRBV5-4 and TRBJ2-5, with 9 bases that match TRBD2. Germline CDR1 is SGHNT and CDR2 is YYREEE (reference sequence). V dropped 4 bases and J dropped 4; count of bases not matched to a gene: 5. The CDR3 is 14 amino acids.

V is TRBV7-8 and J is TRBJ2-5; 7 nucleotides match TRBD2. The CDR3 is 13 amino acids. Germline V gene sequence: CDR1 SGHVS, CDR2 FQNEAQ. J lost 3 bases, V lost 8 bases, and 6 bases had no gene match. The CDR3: CASRREVKETQYF. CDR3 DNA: TGTGCCAGCCGCCGGGAGGTAAAAGAGACCCAGTACTTC.

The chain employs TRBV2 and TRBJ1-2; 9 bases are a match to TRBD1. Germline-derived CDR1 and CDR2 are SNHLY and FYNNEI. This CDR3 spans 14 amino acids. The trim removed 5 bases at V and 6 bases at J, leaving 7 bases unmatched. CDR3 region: CASSLLQGAHGYTF. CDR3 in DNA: TGTGCCAGCAGTTTATTACAGGGGGCGCATGGCTACACCTTC.

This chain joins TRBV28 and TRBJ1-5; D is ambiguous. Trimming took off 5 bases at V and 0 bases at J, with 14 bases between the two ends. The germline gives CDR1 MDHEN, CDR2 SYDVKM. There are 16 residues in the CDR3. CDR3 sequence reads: CASSPRDTNSNQPQHF. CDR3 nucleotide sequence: TGTGCCAGCAGTCCCCGAGACACAAATAGCAATCAGCCCCAGCATTTT.

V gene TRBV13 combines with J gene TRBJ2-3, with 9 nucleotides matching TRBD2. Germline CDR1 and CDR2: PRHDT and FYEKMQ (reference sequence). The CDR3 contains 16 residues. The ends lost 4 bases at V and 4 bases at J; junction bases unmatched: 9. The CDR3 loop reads CASSYLAGRFPDTQYF. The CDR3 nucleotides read TGTGCCAGCAGCTACCTAGCGGGACGGTTCCCAGATACGCAGTATTTT.

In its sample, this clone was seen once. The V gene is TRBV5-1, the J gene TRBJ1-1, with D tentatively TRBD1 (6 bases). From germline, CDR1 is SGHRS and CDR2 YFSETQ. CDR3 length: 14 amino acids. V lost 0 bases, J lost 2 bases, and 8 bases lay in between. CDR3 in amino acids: CASSLEGGNTEAFF. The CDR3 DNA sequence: TGCGCCAGCAGCTTGGAAGGGGGAAACACTGAAGCTTTCTTT.

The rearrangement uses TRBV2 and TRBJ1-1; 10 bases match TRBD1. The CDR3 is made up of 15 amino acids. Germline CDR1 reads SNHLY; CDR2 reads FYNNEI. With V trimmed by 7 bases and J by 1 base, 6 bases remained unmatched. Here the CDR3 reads CASNPRTGGNTEAFF. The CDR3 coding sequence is TGTGCCAGCAATCCAAGGACAGGGGGGAACACTGAAGCTTTCTTT.

CDR3 nucleotides: TGTGCCAGTAGTATCCCGGCGGCCAATCAGCCCCAGCATTTT. The encoded protein is CASSIPAANQPQHF. J is TRBJ1-5 and V is TRBV19; D remains ambiguous. Trimming took 3 bases from V and 3 from J, leaving 9 bases between them. There are 14 residues in the CDR3. CDR1 LNHDA and CDR2 SQIVND come from the germline V gene (reference sequence).

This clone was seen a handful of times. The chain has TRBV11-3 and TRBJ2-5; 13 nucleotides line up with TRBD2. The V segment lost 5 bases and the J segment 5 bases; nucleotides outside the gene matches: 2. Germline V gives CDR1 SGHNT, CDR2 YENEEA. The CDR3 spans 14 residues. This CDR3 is CASSKGLAGETQYF. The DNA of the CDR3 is TGTGCCAGCAGCAAGGGACTAGCGGGGGAGACCCAGTACTTC.

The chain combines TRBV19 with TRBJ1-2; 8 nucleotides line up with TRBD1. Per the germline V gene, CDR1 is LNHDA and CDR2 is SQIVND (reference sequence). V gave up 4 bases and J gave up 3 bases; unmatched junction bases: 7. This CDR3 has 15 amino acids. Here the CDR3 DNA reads TGTGCCAGTAGTACACAGGGGGATACAGACTATGGCTACACCTTC. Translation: CASSTQGDTDYGYTF.

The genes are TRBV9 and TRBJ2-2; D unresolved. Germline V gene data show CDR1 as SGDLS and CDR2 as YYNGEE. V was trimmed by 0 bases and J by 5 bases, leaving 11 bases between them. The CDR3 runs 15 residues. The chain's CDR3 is CASSVATMRTGELFF. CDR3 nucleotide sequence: TGTGCCAGCAGCGTAGCTACCATGCGGACCGGGGAGCTGTTTTTT.

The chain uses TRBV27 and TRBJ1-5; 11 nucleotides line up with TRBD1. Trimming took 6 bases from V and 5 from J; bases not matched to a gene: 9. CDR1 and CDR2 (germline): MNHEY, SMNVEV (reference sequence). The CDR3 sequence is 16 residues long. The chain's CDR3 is CASRSDRGRVDQPQHF. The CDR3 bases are TGTGCCAGCAGATCGGACAGGGGGCGAGTGGATCAGCCCCAGCATTTT.

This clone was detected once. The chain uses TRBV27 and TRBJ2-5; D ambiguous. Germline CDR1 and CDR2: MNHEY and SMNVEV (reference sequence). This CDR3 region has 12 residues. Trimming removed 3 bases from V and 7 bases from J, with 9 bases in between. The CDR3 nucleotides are TGTGCCAGCAGTTTCGCGTTCGGGACCCAGTACTTC. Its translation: CASSFAFGTQYF.

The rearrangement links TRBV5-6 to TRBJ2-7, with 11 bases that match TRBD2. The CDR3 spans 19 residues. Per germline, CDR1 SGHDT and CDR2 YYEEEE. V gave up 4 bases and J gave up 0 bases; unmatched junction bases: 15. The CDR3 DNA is TGTGCCAGCAGCCCACATCCGGGACTAGCGGAAATTAGCTCCTACGAGCAGTACTTC. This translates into CASSPHPGLAEISSYEQYF.

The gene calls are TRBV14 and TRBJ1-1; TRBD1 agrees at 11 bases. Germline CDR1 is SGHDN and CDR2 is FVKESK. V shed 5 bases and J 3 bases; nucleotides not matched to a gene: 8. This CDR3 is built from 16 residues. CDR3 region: CASSTGQGEVYTEAFF. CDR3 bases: TGTGCCAGCAGCACGGGACAGGGGGAAGTGTACACTGAAGCTTTCTTT.

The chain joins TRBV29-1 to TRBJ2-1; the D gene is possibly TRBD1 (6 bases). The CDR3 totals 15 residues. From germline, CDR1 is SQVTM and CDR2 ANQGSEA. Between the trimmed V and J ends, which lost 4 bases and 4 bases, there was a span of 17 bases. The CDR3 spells CSVGGSTGGYNEQFF. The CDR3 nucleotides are TGCAGCGTTGGAGGGTCGACAGGTGGTTACAATGAGCAGTTCTTC.

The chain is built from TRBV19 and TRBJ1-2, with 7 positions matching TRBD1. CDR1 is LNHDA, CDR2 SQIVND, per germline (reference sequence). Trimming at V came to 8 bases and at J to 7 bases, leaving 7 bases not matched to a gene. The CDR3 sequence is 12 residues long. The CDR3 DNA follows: TGTGCCAGTTCGACAGGGTCTCGTGGCTACACCTTC. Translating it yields CASSTGSRGYTF.

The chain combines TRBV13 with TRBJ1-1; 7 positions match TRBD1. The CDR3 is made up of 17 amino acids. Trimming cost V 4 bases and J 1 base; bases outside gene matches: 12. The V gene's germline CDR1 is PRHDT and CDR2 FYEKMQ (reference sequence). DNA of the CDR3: TGTGCCAGCAGCTCCGACAGGGTTGGGGAAAAGAACACTGAAGCTTTCTTT. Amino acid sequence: CASSSDRVGEKNTEAFF.

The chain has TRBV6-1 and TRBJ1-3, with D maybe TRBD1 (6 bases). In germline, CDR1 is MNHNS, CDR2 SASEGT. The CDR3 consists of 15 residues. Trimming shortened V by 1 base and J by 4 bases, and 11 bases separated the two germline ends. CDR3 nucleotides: TGTGCCAGCAGTGAAGACACAGGGTCCGGAAACACCATATATTTT. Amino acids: CASSEDTGSGNTIYF.

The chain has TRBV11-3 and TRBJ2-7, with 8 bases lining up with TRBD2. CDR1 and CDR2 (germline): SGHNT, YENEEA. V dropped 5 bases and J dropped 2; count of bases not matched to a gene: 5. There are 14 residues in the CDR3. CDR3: CASSGPGLAYEQYV. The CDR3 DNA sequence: TGTGCCAGCAGCGGACCGGGACTAGCCTACGAGCAGTACGTC.

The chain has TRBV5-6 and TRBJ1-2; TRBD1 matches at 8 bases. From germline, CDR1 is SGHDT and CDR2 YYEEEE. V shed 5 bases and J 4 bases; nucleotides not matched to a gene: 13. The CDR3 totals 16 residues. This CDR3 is CASSLTQGAGSYGYTF. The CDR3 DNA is TGTGCCAGCAGTTTGACCCAGGGGGCTGGGAGCTATGGCTACACCTTC. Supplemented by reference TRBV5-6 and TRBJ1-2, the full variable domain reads DAGVTQSPTHLIKTRGQQVTLRCSPKSGHDTVSWYQQALGQGPQFIFQYYEEEERQRGNFPDRFSGHQFPNYSSELNVNALLLGDSALYLCASSLTQGAGSYGYTFGSGTRLTVV.

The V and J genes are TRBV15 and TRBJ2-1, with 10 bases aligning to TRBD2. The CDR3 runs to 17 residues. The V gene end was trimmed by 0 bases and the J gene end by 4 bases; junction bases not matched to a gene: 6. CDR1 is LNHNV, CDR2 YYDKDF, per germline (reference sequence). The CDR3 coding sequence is TGTGCCACCAGCAGAGATCCTCCGGGACTAGCGTACAATGAGCAGTTCTTC. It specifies CATSRDPPGLAYNEQFF.

Written as DNA, the CDR3 is TGTGCCAGCAGCGTAGCTGTGAGGACCGGGGAGCTGTTTTTT. Translation: CASSVAVRTGELFF. This chain links TRBV9 with TRBJ2-2; D is unclear. This CDR3 contains 14 residues. In germline, CDR1 is SGDLS, CDR2 YYNGEE. The germline V and J ends were trimmed by 0 bases and 5 bases, with 8 bases remaining between them.

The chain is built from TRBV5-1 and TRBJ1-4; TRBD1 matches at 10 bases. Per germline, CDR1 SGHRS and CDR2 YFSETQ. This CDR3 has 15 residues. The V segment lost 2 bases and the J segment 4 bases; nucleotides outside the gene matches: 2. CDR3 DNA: TGCGCCAGCAGCTTAGGACAGGGGGTTAATGAAAAACTGTTTTTT. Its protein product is CASSLGQGVNEKLFF. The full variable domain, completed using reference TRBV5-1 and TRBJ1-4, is KAGVTQTPRYLIKTRGQQVTLSCSPISGHRSVSWYQQTPGQGLQFLFEYFSETQRNKGNFPGRFSGRQFSNSRSEMNVSTLELGDSALYLCASSLGQGVNEKLFFGSGTQLSVL.

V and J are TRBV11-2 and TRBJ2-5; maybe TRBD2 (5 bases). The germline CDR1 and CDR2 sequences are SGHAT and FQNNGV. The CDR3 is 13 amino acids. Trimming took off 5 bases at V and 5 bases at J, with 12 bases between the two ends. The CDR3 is CASSPRLRETQYF. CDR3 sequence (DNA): TGTGCCAGCAGCCCGAGACTACGGGAGACCCAGTACTTC.